The 4 T cell receptor beta chains in this list originate from one sample, sequenced in a study of blood T cell repertoires in COVID-19. The protocol was immunoSEQ multiplex PCR, while the TCRdb copy is restricted to in-frame clones and leaves out a portion. Among tens of thousands of clones listed, about 89% were seen once. Sequences were obtained from peripheral blood. These receptors all stem from a man in his forties or fifties with COVID-19, enrolled during active disease.

The chain couples TRBV18 to TRBJ1-1; 7 positions match TRBD1. CDR3 length equals 15 residues. The germline V gene encodes CDR1 KGHSH and CDR2 LQKENI. After removal of 4 bases from V and 2 bases from J, the junction contained 7 bases not matched to a gene. Here the CDR3 reads CASSLSTGTNTEAFF. CDR3 bases: TGTGCCAGCTCACTTTCGACAGGGACAAACACTGAAGCTTTCTTT.

The rearrangement uses TRBV19 and TRBJ1-2; D is perhaps TRBD1 (6 bases). The V and J ends lost 7 bases and 4 bases respectively, with 16 bases between them. The length of the CDR3 is 14 residues. Germline CDR1 and CDR2: LNHDA and SQIVND (reference sequence). CDR3 region: CASTSGVGGYGYTF. In DNA, the CDR3 is TGTGCCAGTACCTCAGGGGTTGGTGGCTATGGCTACACCTTC.

A single count supports this clone. This chain connects TRBV5-1 to TRBJ1-2; D is undetermined. V was shortened by 0 bases and J by 8 bases, with 17 bases between the two germline ends. The CDR3 has 15 amino acids. Germline CDR1 and CDR2: SGHRS and YFSETQ. Here the CDR3 DNA reads TGCGCCAGCAGCTTGGATGTCGTGGGAACGGGGGGCTACACCTTC. This sequence encodes CASSLDVVGTGGYTF.

The chain joins TRBV7-9 to TRBJ2-5, with TRBD2 as a possible D gene (6 bases). Germline V gene data show CDR1 as SEHNR and CDR2 as FQNEAQ (reference sequence). The V gene lost 5 bases and the J gene lost 14 bases, with 18 bases spanning the gap. The CDR3 sequence is 12 residues long. The CDR3 sequence: CASSPGGPFSYF. CDR3 nucleotides: TGTGCCAGCAGCCCCGGGGGACCCTTCTCTTACTTC.